This TCR beta chain was sequenced during a study of control samples from healthy donors and cancer patients (dated by TCRdb to 2018 to 2020). Library creation used the immunoSEQ multiplex PCR assay. TCRdb provides this immuneACCESS table in a form limited to in-frame rearrangements. Some clones are lacking; in checked studies, under half of them reflect an unresolved V gene, and why the rest are absent is not known. This sample has around 100,000 clones in its table, and 88% of those were observed once. The ten largest clones capture 14% of the sample. Comment on this clone: Its antigen target is currently unknown. Per-base qualities were not stored, and no clone one base away is much larger.

The CDR3, from cysteine to phenylalanine, totals 14 residues. Just CDR3 DNA is preserved here, 42 bases in frame from base 1. Via the germline V gene (reference sequence), CDR1 is LGHDT and CDR2 YNNKEL. V loses 4 bases, J loses 12 bases, and the germline ends lie 22 bases apart. The chain is assembled from TRBV3-1 (or the pseudogene TRBV3-2) and TRBJ2-7; the D gene lacks a confident call. Sequences were obtained from blood. This sequence was found in a young man in good health. The CDR3: CASSLGSGESTVYF. The DNA sequence follows: TGTGCCAGCAGCCTAGGCTCCGGAGAATCTACGGTGTACTTC.